Listed below are T cell receptor beta chains from one sample, sequenced in a study of cytomegalovirus exposure and HLA in healthy donors. The protocol was immunoSEQ multiplex PCR, while the TCRdb copy is restricted to in-frame clones and leaves out a portion. The sample has under 110,000 clones; 65% to 80% are singletons. The sample comprised PBMCs. The source is a male donor in good health and CMV-seropositive. Each CDR3 is given with its conserved first and last residue. A D gene is named only where the DNA matches it firmly. Some rows have no size entry. The others give once, few or many, or a class for an expanded clone.

. TRBJ1-1 . TRBV6-5 CASSSHQGMNTEAFF TGTGCCAGCAGTTCCCACCAGGGGATGAACACTGAAGCTTTCTTT
TRBD2 TRBJ2-7 few TRBV27 CASKGTNEQYF TGTGCCAGCAAGGGGACTAACGAGCAGTACTTC
. TRBJ1-1 . TRBV7-3 CASSFAKHTEAFF TGTGCCAGCAGCTTCGCTAAGCACACTGAAGCTTTCTTT
. TRBJ1-1 few TRBV5-6 CASSAGTLPGLGAFF TGTGCCAGCAGCGCGGGCACTCTTCCGGGACTTGGGGCTTTCTTT
TRBD1 TRBJ1-1 . TRBV4-1 CASSQVSRGATEAFF TGCGCCAGCAGCCAAGTCAGCAGGGGGGCGACTGAAGCTTTCTTT
. TRBJ2-1 few TRBV10-3 CAISESSNEQFF TGTGCCATCAGTGAGTCGAGCAATGAGCAGTTCTTC
. TRBJ2-1 few TRBV6-6 CASSPDSYNEQFF TGTGCCAGCAGTCCAGACAGCTACAATGAGCAGTTCTTC
. TRBJ2-7 . TRBV29-1 CSGQSSYEQYF TGCAGCGGACAAAGCTCCTACGAGCAGTACTTC
TRBD1 TRBJ2-6 . TRBV30 CAQARDRVSGANVLTF TGTGCCCAAGCCCGGGACAGGGTCTCTGGGGCCAACGTCCTGACTTTC
. TRBJ1-3 few TRBV25-1 CASSGHNSGGAENTIYF TGTGCCAGCAGCGGCCACAATTCGGGGGGGGCGGAAAACACCATATATTTT
. TRBJ2-5 . TRBV28 CASSLSRREKETQYF TGTGCCAGCAGTTTATCGCGTCGGGAGAAAGAGACCCAGTACTTC